These 20 T cell receptor beta chains were sequenced from one sample in a study of beta chain features in type 1 diabetes. Regarding the study as a whole: There was a moderate but significant shortening of TCRB CDR3s in all four CD4+ subsets of Type 1 diabetes patients.

Their antigens are not known. Isolated RNA was reverse transcribed in full, so expressed TCRB transcripts were sequenced. Profiling relied on immunoSEQ multiplex PCR, and the TCRdb table lists in-frame clones only, not all of them. The sample comprises 300,000 or so clones, approximately 15% of which are singletons, and around 0.016% rests with the top ten. Sequencing was performed on naive CD4+ T cells from blood. The receptors stem from a woman between 18 and 29 years old with type 1 diabetes.

The sample holds a few counts of this clone. The chain employs TRBV5-1 and TRBJ2-3, with TRBD2 identical over 14 bases. V was clipped by 4 bases and J by 4 bases; unmatched bases: 5. The CDR3 has 16 residues. Germline CDR1 and CDR2: SGHRS and YFSETQ. CDR3 DNA: TGCGCCAGCAGCCAGGGGACTAGCGGGAGAGCAGATACGCAGTATTTT. Amino acids: CASSQGTSGRADTQYF.

The genes are TRBV4-1 and TRBJ1-1, with a weak D call TRBD1 (5 bases). Germline V gene sequence: CDR1 MGHRA, CDR2 YSYEKL. V was cut by 4 bases and J by 3 bases, with 27 bases left in between. The CDR3 consists of 19 residues. This CDR3 is CASSPQLIRRVAGDTEAFF. CDR3 coding DNA: TGCGCCAGCAGCCCCCAGTTGATCCGGAGGGTAGCGGGGGACACTGAAGCTTTCTTT.

The rearrangement joins TRBV7-6 to TRBJ1-1; D gene unclear. V gave up 2 bases and J gave up 1 base, with 8 bases separating them. CDR1 is SGHVS, CDR2 FNYEAQ, per germline. This CDR3 comprises 14 residues. The DNA for the CDR3 is TGTGCCAGCAGCTTACTTTCAGGGAACACTGAAGCTTTCTTT. Protein product: CASSLLSGNTEAFF.

This clone was detected only a few times. The chain uses TRBV5-6 and TRBJ1-2, with D possibly matching TRBD1 (6 bases). V lost 4 bases to trimming and J lost 8 bases, with 15 bases between them. The germline V gene has CDR1 SGHDT and CDR2 YYEEEE. This CDR3 has 13 residues. The CDR3 region is CASSQGPGVGYTF. Written as DNA, the CDR3 is TGTGCCAGCAGCCAGGGGCCAGGTGTGGGCTACACCTTC.

The chain recombines TRBV19 with TRBJ2-5; 8 bases fit TRBD1. V gave up 3 bases and J gave up 5 bases; unmatched junction bases: 8. The CDR3 length is 15 residues. Germline assignment: CDR1 LNHDA and CDR2 SQIVND (reference sequence). CDR3 coding DNA: TGTGCCAGTAGTATCGGACAGGGCGCTTTGGAGACCCAGTACTTC. As protein: CASSIGQGALETQYF.

The gene calls are TRBV11-2 and TRBJ1-1; D not certain. The CDR3 sequence is 13 residues long. The V gene lost 0 bases and the J gene lost 6 bases, with 8 bases spanning the gap. In germline, CDR1 is SGHAT, CDR2 FQNNGV. The CDR3 region has the DNA TGTGCCAGCAGCTTAGATCGAGGGCCTGAAGCTTTCTTT. Its protein is CASSLDRGPEAFF.

This chain uses TRBV29-1 with TRBJ1-5, with 7 bases matching TRBD1. V shed 4 bases and J 2 bases; nucleotides not matched to a gene: 2. Germline lookup yields CDR1 SQVTM and CDR2 ANQGSEA. This CDR3 has 13 residues. The CDR3, as DNA: TGCAGCGTTGTTGACAGGGGCAATCAGCCCCAGCATTTT. Its translation: CSVVDRGNQPQHF.

J is TRBJ1-1 and V is TRBV30, with a possible D match to TRBD1 (5 bases). CDR1 and CDR2 from the germline V gene are GTSNPN and SVGIG (reference sequence). The V end was cut by 2 bases, the J end by 3 bases, with 7 bases between. CDR3 length: 12 residues. The CDR3 coding sequence is TGTGCCTGGAGTCGGGGGTACACTGAAGCTTTCTTT. This encodes CAWSRGYTEAFF.

Only a few counts were recorded for this clone. V and J are TRBV5-4 and TRBJ2-1; 10 bases match TRBD1. The CDR3 runs to 15 residues. The germline V gene encodes CDR1 SGHNT and CDR2 YYREEE (reference sequence). Unmatched junction bases numbered 6, after V lost 4 bases and J lost 5 bases. Here the CDR3 DNA reads TGTGCCAGCAGCACTCTGACAGGGGGCCACAATGAGCAGTTCTTC. It codes for CASSTLTGGHNEQFF.

The chain employs TRBV7-2 and TRBJ1-4; D perhaps matches TRBD1 (5 bases). Germline-derived CDR1 and CDR2 are SGHTA and FQGNSA. Trimming cost V 4 bases and J 4 bases, with 7 bases left between them. The CDR3 has 13 residues. CDR3: CASSWGGNEKLFF. In DNA form, the CDR3 reads TGTGCCAGCAGCTGGGGGGGTAATGAAAAACTGTTTTTT.

The sample holds a few counts of this clone. V and J are TRBV28 and TRBJ2-1; perhaps TRBD2 as D (5 bases). The CDR3 runs to 13 residues. Germline CDR1 is MDHEN and CDR2 is SYDVKM. V was shortened by 7 bases and J by 4 bases, with 11 bases between the two germline ends. CDR3 sequence: CASTNSVYNEQFF. The CDR3, as DNA: TGTGCCAGCACTAATAGCGTTTACAATGAGCAGTTCTTC.

There are a few counts of this clone. V and J are TRBV7-6 and TRBJ2-3; D not certain. Germline V gives CDR1 SGHVS, CDR2 FNYEAQ. This CDR3 comprises 15 residues. Trimming took off 0 bases at V and 0 bases at J, with 7 bases between the two ends. The CDR3 DNA reads TGTGCCAGCAGCTTAGCGGTCCTAAGCACAGATACGCAGTATTTT. Residues: CASSLAVLSTDTQYF.

This clone was picked up a small number of times. The V gene is TRBV25-1, the J gene TRBJ1-1; D uncertain. CDR1 and CDR2 (germline): MGHDK, SYGVNS. The CDR3 covers 14 residues. V was trimmed by 3 bases and J by 0 bases, leaving 8 bases between them. The CDR3 reads CASSDDIMNTEAFF. For the CDR3, the DNA is TGTGCCAGCAGTGACGACATAATGAACACTGAAGCTTTCTTT.

This clone appeared a few times. The V and J genes are TRBV10-3 and TRBJ2-5; a weak D match, TRBD2 (6 bases). Germline V gene sequence: CDR1 ENHRY, CDR2 SYGVKD. CDR3 length: 13 residues. V was pared by 4 bases and J by 3 bases, with 9 bases between. The CDR3 reads CAISVPGEETQYF. The CDR3, as DNA: TGTGCCATCAGTGTTCCGGGAGAAGAGACCCAGTACTTC.

V and J are TRBV11-2 and TRBJ1-2, with 9 bases matching TRBD1. V shed 4 bases, J shed 6 bases, and the junction held 3 bases outside the gene matches. The CDR3 loop spans 13 amino acids. Germline CDR1 and CDR2: SGHAT and FQNNGV. This chain's CDR3 is CASSSRTGDGYTF. DNA of the CDR3: TGTGCCAGCAGCTCGCGGACAGGGGATGGCTACACCTTC.

A few counts support this clone. The chain joins TRBV20-1 to TRBJ2-7; D ambiguous. The CDR3 extends over 11 amino acids. Deletions cut 5 bases from V and 7 bases from J, with 12 bases between. Germline values: CDR1 DFQATT, CDR2 SNEGSKA (reference sequence). The chain's CDR3 is CSASPSREQYF. The CDR3 DNA reads TGCAGTGCTTCCCCTTCGAGAGAGCAGTACTTC.

This rearrangement joins TRBV18 to TRBJ1-4; no clear D gene. Germline CDR1 reads KGHSH; CDR2 reads LQKENI. V was shortened by 3 bases and J by 6 bases, with 14 bases between the two germline ends. The CDR3 has 15 amino acids. The CDR3 reads CASSPYTAGHEKLFF. As DNA, the CDR3 is TGTGCCAGCTCACCCTACACCGCAGGTCATGAAAAACTGTTTTTT. Complete variable domain (other parts from reference TRBV18 and TRBJ1-4): NAGVMQNPRHLVRRRGQEARLRCSPMKGHSHVYWYRQLPEEGLKFMVYLQKENIIDESGMPKERFSAEFPKEGPSILRIQQVVRGDSAAYFCASSPYTAGHEKLFFGSGTQLSVL.

The rearrangement joins TRBV7-2 to TRBJ2-2; 7 positions match TRBD1. This CDR3 is built from 15 residues. The germline gives CDR1 SGHTA, CDR2 FQGNSA. J lost 1 base, V lost 8 bases, and 7 bases had no gene match. DNA of the CDR3: TGTGCCAGCGCGACCCGACAGGGGAACACCGGGGAGCTGTTTTTT. Residues: CASATRQGNTGELFF.

This clone has more than one count but fewer than ten. The V and J genes are TRBV11-2 and TRBJ2-2; the D gene is possibly TRBD1 (6 bases). Germline CDR1 reads SGHAT; CDR2 reads FQNNGV. The V and J ends lost 7 bases and 4 bases respectively, with 13 bases between them. The CDR3 spans 14 residues. The CDR3 coding sequence is TGTGCCAGCATGTACTCAGGGGTCACCGGGGAGCTGTTTTTT. Protein sequence: CASMYSGVTGELFF.

This clone turned up a few times. This rearrangement joins TRBV9 to TRBJ2-7; D may be TRBD1 (5 bases). The CDR3 consists of 13 residues. V shed 3 bases and J shed 4 bases, with 11 bases lying between them. CDR1 and CDR2 (germline): SGDLS, YYNGEE. The CDR3 here is CASSAGDSYEQYF. The DNA for the CDR3 is TGTGCCAGCAGCGCAGGAGACAGTTACGAGCAGTACTTC.